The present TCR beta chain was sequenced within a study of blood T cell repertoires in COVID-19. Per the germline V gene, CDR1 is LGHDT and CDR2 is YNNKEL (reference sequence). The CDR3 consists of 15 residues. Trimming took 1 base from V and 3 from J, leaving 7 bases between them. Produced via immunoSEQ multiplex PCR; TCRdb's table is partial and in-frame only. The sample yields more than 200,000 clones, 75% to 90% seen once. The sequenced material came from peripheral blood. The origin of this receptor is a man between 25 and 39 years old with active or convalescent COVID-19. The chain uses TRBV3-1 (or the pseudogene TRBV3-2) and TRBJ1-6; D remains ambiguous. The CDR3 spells CASSQGQNYNSPLHF. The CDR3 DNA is TGTGCCAGCAGCCAAGGGCAGAACTATAATTCACCCCTCCACTTT.